The subject of this entry is one T cell receptor (beta chain). Use of 60 Vbeta and 13 Jbeta primers characterized the PCR. Some clones are missing from TCRdb's copy, which holds only in-frame ones; the method was immunoSEQ multiplex PCR. The sample features about 210,000 clones, with about 0.9% in its top ten. The CDR3 length is 15 residues. V shed 3 bases and J shed 4 bases, with 19 bases lying between them. Germline V lookup: CDR1 GTSNPN, CDR2 SVGIG (reference sequence). The source of the sample is a study of cytomegalovirus exposure and HLA in healthy donors. This rearrangement joins TRBV30 to TRBJ2-7, with a tentative D call TRBD1 (6 bases). The origin of this receptor is a woman aged 30 to 39 in good health and CMV-seropositive. The sequenced sample consisted of PBMCs. CDR3 amino acids: CAWREYRVQDYEQYF. In DNA form, the CDR3 reads TGTGCCTGGAGAGAGTACAGGGTACAAGATTACGAGCAGTACTTC. Full variable domain (remainder filled in from reference TRBV30 and TRBJ2-7): SQTIHQWPATLVQPVGSPLSLECTVEGTSNPNLYWYRQAAGRGLQLLFYSVGIGQISSEVPQNLSASRPQDRQFILSSKKLLLSDSGFYLCAWREYRVQDYEQYFGPGTRLTVT.